A single sample gave rise to the 27 T cell receptor beta chains below, sequenced in a study of T-cell memory formation after mild COVID-19. MiXCR was run by TCRdb on the 5' RACE reads, yielding one entry per CDR3 protein. Of about 430,000 distinct CDR3 sequences in the sample, approximately 24% are singletons; the top ten hold 7% to 9.5%. The source material was PBMCs or a T cell subset sorted from them (not recorded which). The receptors come from an adult woman who had mild COVID-19 (a few samples of this study predate the infection). Cell type and time point are not known.

Many counts were recorded for this clonotype. The chain couples TRBV30 to TRBJ2-1; D ambiguous. There are 10 residues in the CDR3. V was shortened by 3 bases and J by 15 bases, with 12 bases between the two germline ends. CDR1 GTSNPN and CDR2 SVGIG come from the germline V gene (reference sequence). The CDR3 DNA follows: TGTGCCTGGAGATGCTGCGCAGGGTTCTTC. It specifies CAWRCCAGFF.

With regard to this clonotype: One base away lies a much larger clone, so this may be a sequencing read error. The chain joins TRBV12-3 or TRBV12-4 to TRBJ2-5; D gene unclear. V was trimmed by 3 bases and J by 5 bases, leaving 7 bases between them. This CDR3 comprises 12 residues. CDR3 amino acids: CASSFEGETQYF. The CDR3 DNA follows: TGTGCCAGCAGTTTCGAAGGGGAGACCCAGTACTTC.

This clonotype has more than one count but fewer than ten. The V gene is TRBV7-6, the J gene TRBJ2-7, with no clear D. This CDR3 contains 13 residues. Germline V gives CDR1 SGHVS, CDR2 FNYEAQ. V lost 1 base and J 6 bases, leaving 10 bases between the germline ends. CDR3 bases: TGTGCCAGCAGCTTAGATCAGGTCGGCGAGCAGTACTTC. Protein sequence: CASSLDQVGEQYF.

This chain connects TRBV7-2 to TRBJ2-7; D is unclear. The V end lost 1 base, the J end lost 5 bases, and 9 bases lay between the germline ends. CDR3 length: 13 amino acids. The V gene's germline CDR1 is SGHTA and CDR2 FQGNSA. This chain's CDR3 is CASSLGWGNEQYF. The CDR3 bases are TGTGCCAGCAGCTTAGGATGGGGAAACGAGCAGTACTTC.

This clonotype came up many times. The chain employs TRBV20-1 and TRBJ2-2, with D possibly TRBD2 on 6 matching bases. Germline CDR1 DFQATT, CDR2 SNEGSKA (reference sequence). V lost 4 bases and J lost 6, with 21 bases in between. The CDR3 runs to 16 residues. The CDR3 here is CSATRGSGLYAGELFF. In nucleotides, the CDR3 is TGCAGTGCTACCCGGGGTAGCGGCCTTTACGCCGGGGAGCTGTTTTTT.

The V and J genes are TRBV5-1 and TRBJ1-1; D perhaps matches TRBD1 (6 bases). The CDR3 is 14 residues long. Germline values: CDR1 SGHRS, CDR2 YFSETQ. Trimming took 4 bases from V and 2 from J, leaving 12 bases between them. The CDR3 reads CASSVSGTNTEAFF. The CDR3 DNA is TGCGCCAGCAGCGTTTCCGGGACAAACACTGAAGCTTTCTTT.

This clonotype was picked up a small number of times. The V and J genes are TRBV3-1 and TRBJ2-1, with 8 bases matching TRBD2. With 2 bases clipped from V and 0 bases from J, the junction kept 3 bases outside the gene matches. The CDR3 loop spans 16 amino acids. In germline, CDR1 is LGHDT, CDR2 YNNKEL (reference sequence). The CDR3 sequence: CASSQYSGVSYNEQFF. The DNA for the CDR3 is TGTGCCAGCAGCCAATATAGCGGGGTCTCCTACAATGAGCAGTTCTTC.

This chain connects TRBV24-1 to TRBJ2-6, with 7 bases identical to TRBD1. This CDR3 comprises 17 residues. J gave up 4 bases and V 3 bases, and 8 bases lay outside the gene matches. Germline V gene lookup returns CDR1 KGHDR and CDR2 SFDVKD. The CDR3 sequence is CATSDRDRVAGANVLTF. Here the CDR3 DNA reads TGTGCCACCAGTGATCGCGACAGGGTGGCAGGGGCCAACGTCCTGACTTTC.

This rearrangement joins TRBV6-5 to TRBJ1-3, with D tentatively TRBD1 (6 bases). The CDR3 runs 15 residues. The germline gives CDR1 MNHEY, CDR2 SVGAGI. With 6 bases removed from V and 2 bases from J, the gap between germline ends came to 14 bases. The CDR3 loop reads CASSPGRTAGNTIYF. For the CDR3, the DNA is TGTGCCAGCAGCCCCGGTCGGACAGCTGGAAACACCATATATTTT.

The chain uses TRBV5-5 and TRBJ2-1; D remains ambiguous. The CDR3 runs to 13 residues. V was cut by 4 bases and J by 4 bases, with 9 bases left in between. From germline, CDR1 is SGHKS and CDR2 YYEKEE (reference sequence). CDR3 coding DNA: TGTGCCAGCAGCACAGAACTATACAATGAGCAGTTCTTC. Translation: CASSTELYNEQFF.

The genes are TRBV7-9 and TRBJ2-3; tentative D call: TRBD2 (6 bases). This CDR3 region has 16 residues. Deletions cut 1 base from V and 1 base from J, with 12 bases between. In germline, CDR1 is SEHNR, CDR2 FQNEAQ (reference sequence). CDR3 sequence: CASSLEDYLGTDTQYF. For the CDR3, the DNA is TGTGCCAGCAGCTTAGAGGACTATTTGGGCACAGATACGCAGTATTTT.

The V and J genes are TRBV12-3 or TRBV12-4 and TRBJ2-2; D call uncertain. The CDR3 extends over 13 amino acids. V was shortened by 3 bases and J by 6 bases, with 8 bases between the two germline ends. The CDR3: CASSFLTAGELFF. The CDR3 nucleotides read TGTGCCAGCAGTTTCCTAACCGCCGGGGAGCTGTTTTTT.

This clonotype turned up a few times. This rearrangement joins TRBV7-8 to TRBJ1-6; maybe TRBD1 (5 bases). With 1 base removed from V and 5 bases from J, the gap between germline ends came to 24 bases. The CDR3 has 20 amino acids. CDR1 is SGHVS, CDR2 FQNEAQ, per germline. The CDR3 reads CASSLGNGVPGRYNNSPLHF. CDR3 DNA: TGTGCCAGCAGCTTAGGGAACGGAGTCCCGGGACGGTACAATAATTCACCCCTCCACTTT.

The rearrangement links TRBV5-6 to TRBJ2-1; TRBD2 matches at 7 bases. Germline trimming cut 3 bases from V and 11 bases from J; bases unmatched to any gene: 5. The CDR3 has 12 residues. Germline CDR1 reads SGHDT; CDR2 reads YYEEEE. The CDR3 nucleotides are TGTGCCAGCAGCTGGGGGGGAGACAAGCAGTTCTTC. It encodes CASSWGGDKQFF.

V usage is TRBV19 and J usage is TRBJ1-5; D remains ambiguous. The germline gives CDR1 LNHDA, CDR2 SQIVND (reference sequence). The CDR3 is 15 residues long. V was cut by 8 bases and J by 4 bases, with 18 bases left in between. The CDR3 region is CASQPGGRENQPQHF. In DNA, the CDR3 is TGTGCCAGTCAACCAGGAGGGCGGGAGAATCAGCCCCAGCATTTT.

V gene TRBV5-4 combines with J gene TRBJ2-2; D remains unclear. Germline V gene sequence: CDR1 SGHNT, CDR2 YYREEE (reference sequence). V dropped 0 bases and J dropped 4 bases, with 13 bases sitting between them. There are 16 residues in the CDR3. The CDR3 protein is CASSLVGSAGTGELFF. CDR3 DNA: TGTGCCAGCAGCTTGGTCGGCTCAGCCGGCACCGGGGAGCTGTTTTTT. The full variable domain, completed using reference TRBV5-4 and TRBJ2-2, is ETGVTQSPTHLIKTRGQQVTLRCSSQSGHNTVSWYQQALGQGPQFIFQYYREEENGRGNFPPRFSGLQFPNYSSELNVNALELDDSALYLCASSLVGSAGTGELFFGEGSRLTVL.

The V gene is TRBV20-1, the J gene TRBJ2-2; 11 nucleotides line up with TRBD2. Trimming removed 0 bases from V and 5 bases from J; junction bases left unmatched: 2. In germline, CDR1 is DFQATT, CDR2 SNEGSKA (reference sequence). The CDR3 has 15 residues. The CDR3 DNA sequence: TGCAGTGCTAGAGATTCTAGCGGGAGGACCGGGGAGCTGTTTTTT. Translated: CSARDSSGRTGELFF.

The V gene is TRBV6-1, the J gene TRBJ1-1; the D is unclear. V lost 7 bases to trimming and J lost 0 bases, with 12 bases between them. Per the germline V gene, CDR1 is MNHNS and CDR2 is SASEGT. This CDR3 region has 14 residues. The CDR3 coding sequence is TGTGCCAGCAAGGCGGTCGGGGTGAACACTGAAGCTTTCTTT. This encodes CASKAVGVNTEAFF.

This clonotype has more than one count but fewer than ten. The rearrangement links TRBV4-3 to TRBJ2-3; no clear D. The germline V gene encodes CDR1 LGHNA and CDR2 YSLEER. Trimming took off 0 bases at V and 8 bases at J, with 15 bases between the two ends. The CDR3 consists of 15 residues. Here the CDR3 DNA reads TGCGCCAGCAGCCAAGAGTGGAGTACGGAGTCTACGCAGTATTTT. This translates into CASSQEWSTESTQYF.

The chain combines TRBV7-2 with TRBJ2-3, with D unresolved. This CDR3 is 15 amino acids long. Trimming removed 0 bases from V and 0 bases from J, with 7 bases in between. Germline V gives CDR1 SGHTA, CDR2 FQGNSA. The CDR3 DNA sequence: TGTGCCAGCAGCTTAGCGGGTCGAAGCACAGATACGCAGTATTTT. Its translation: CASSLAGRSTDTQYF.

This rearrangement joins TRBV20-1 to TRBJ1-5; no firm D call. Germline V gives CDR1 DFQATT, CDR2 SNEGSKA (reference sequence). CDR3 size: 13 residues. Deletions cut 7 bases from V and 2 bases from J, with 12 bases between. Written as DNA, the CDR3 is TGCAGTGGCGCCAGGCAAGGCAATCAGCCCCAGCATTTT. Translating it yields CSGARQGNQPQHF.

V usage is TRBV6-6 and J usage is TRBJ2-3, with D tentatively TRBD1 or TRBD2 (5 bases each). This CDR3 region has 14 residues. CDR1 and CDR2 (germline): MNHNY, SVGAGI (reference sequence). With 2 bases removed from V and 0 bases from J, the gap between germline ends came to 6 bases. In DNA form, the CDR3 reads TGTGCCAGCAGTTACGAGGGGAGCACAGATACGCAGTATTTT. Encoded protein: CASSYEGSTDTQYF.

CDR3 sequence reads: CAWSAPGVPLYGYTF. The DNA for the CDR3 is TGTGCCTGGAGTGCCCCCGGGGTGCCCCTCTATGGCTACACCTTC. The chain employs TRBV30 and TRBJ1-2; D gene ambiguous. Trimming pared 1 base from V and 4 bases from J, leaving 16 bases between. The germline V gene has CDR1 GTSNPN and CDR2 SVGIG (reference sequence). CDR3 length: 15 residues.

This clonotype was counted between two and nine times. The chain has TRBV5-1 and TRBJ2-7; 8 bases line up with TRBD2. This CDR3 has 15 residues. CDR1 is SGHRS and CDR2 is YFSETQ in the germline V gene. Losses at the gene ends were 0 bases for V and 5 bases for J; bases not matched to a gene: 7. The CDR3 reads CASSLGTSGGNEQYF. The CDR3 DNA reads TGCGCCAGCAGCTTGGGAACTAGCGGTGGCAACGAGCAGTACTTC.

V is TRBV7-7 and J is TRBJ1-2, with a tentative D call TRBD1 (6 bases). This CDR3 has 15 amino acids. CDR1 and CDR2 (germline): SSHAT, FNYEAQ (reference sequence). V was pared by 1 base and J by 4 bases, with 13 bases between. CDR3 sequence (DNA): TGTGCCAGCAGCTTAGTTTTTGAGGGGGGCTATGGCTACACCTTC. It is translated as CASSLVFEGGYGYTF. The whole variable domain, remainder taken from reference TRBV7-7 and TRBJ1-2, is GAGVSQSPRYKVTKRGQDVTLRCDPISSHATLYWYQQALGQGPEFLTYFNYEAQPDKSGLPSDRFSAERPEGSISTLTIQRTEQRDSAMYRCASSLVFEGGYGYTFGSGTRLTVV.

This clonotype came up once. The missing conserved phenylalanine or tryptophan at the end of this CDR3 makes a read error likely. The chain couples TRBV7-9 to TRBJ1-3; D not resolved. Per germline, CDR1 SEHNR and CDR2 FQNEAQ (reference sequence). The V end lost 5 bases, the J end lost 0 bases, and 23 bases lay between the germline ends. The CDR3 totals 19 residues. CDR3 sequence: CASSPRAAPSNPSGNTIYL. CDR3 coding DNA: TGTGCCAGCAGCCCTCGGGCTGCCCCTTCAAATCCCTCTGGAAACACCATATATTTG.

The chain recombines TRBV5-1 with TRBJ2-7; the D is unclear. CDR3 size: 15 residues. The germline CDR1 and CDR2 sequences are SGHRS and YFSETQ. V lost 0 bases and J 2 bases, leaving 12 bases between the germline ends. CDR3 sequence reads: CASSLGLTSPYEQYF. The CDR3 DNA follows: TGCGCCAGCAGCTTGGGACTGACATCCCCCTACGAGCAGTACTTC.